The 21 T cell receptor beta chains presented below share a single source sample, sequenced in a study of T cells after yellow fever vaccination. TCRdb fed the 5' RACE reads into MiXCR, producing one record per CDR3 protein. Of some 350,000 distinct CDR3 sequences in the sample, approximately 4% are singletons; the top ten hold 20% to 25%. Source: PBMCs, taken 5 days after the yellow fever booster vaccination. Receptor source: a young man who received the YFV17D yellow fever vaccine.

The table lists this clonotype with a few counts. The chain combines TRBV24-1 with TRBJ1-5; a possible D gene is TRBD1 (6 bases). Trimming took 4 bases from V and 5 from J, leaving 14 bases between them. This CDR3 region has 15 residues. Germline loops: CDR1 KGHDR, CDR2 SFDVKD. This chain's CDR3 is CATSESTGLDQPQHF. For the CDR3, the DNA is TGTGCCACCAGTGAATCCACAGGGTTGGATCAGCCCCAGCATTTT.

This clonotype was observed at least ten times. The chain uses TRBV7-2 and TRBJ2-1, with a weak D call TRBD1 (6 bases). Germline assignment: CDR1 SGHTA and CDR2 FQGNSA. The CDR3 length is 15 residues. V lost 1 base to trimming and J lost 8 bases, with 15 bases between them. CDR3 DNA: TGTGCCAGCAGCTTAGGTCGGGGACAACTCGATGAGCAGTTCTTC. Translation: CASSLGRGQLDEQFF.

This clonotype appeared a few times. The rearrangement joins TRBV11-2 to TRBJ2-7, with D unclear. With 5 bases removed from V and 2 bases from J, the gap between germline ends came to 13 bases. CDR1 SGHAT and CDR2 FQNNGV come from the germline V gene. This CDR3 has 14 amino acids. CDR3 sequence reads: CASSPRAGTYEQYF. For the CDR3, the DNA is TGTGCCAGCAGCCCACGGGCAGGCACCTACGAGCAGTACTTC.

This clonotype was seen ten or more times. This rearrangement joins TRBV12-3 or TRBV12-4 to TRBJ1-3; D is uncertain. The CDR3 runs to 13 residues. V was trimmed by 8 bases and J by 5 bases, leaving 13 bases between them. DNA of the CDR3: TGTGCCAGCCGGGTCGACTCCCGAAACACCATATATTTT. Its translation is CASRVDSRNTIYF.

The chain has TRBV3-1 and TRBJ2-2; D assignment may be TRBD1 or TRBD2 (5 bases each). The germline gives CDR1 LGHDT, CDR2 YNNKEL (reference sequence). The CDR3 is made up of 16 amino acids. Trimming removed 0 bases from V and 4 bases from J, with 12 bases in between. CDR3 sequence: CASSQEAGAPTGELFF. The DNA for the CDR3 is TGTGCCAGCAGCCAAGAAGCCGGGGCCCCCACCGGGGAGCTGTTTTTT.

The chain has TRBV6-1 and TRBJ2-1; 9 bases are shared with TRBD2. Trimming took 2 bases from V and 6 from J; bases not matched to a gene: 5. This CDR3 is 15 amino acids long. Germline assignment: CDR1 MNHNS and CDR2 SASEGT. CDR3 amino acids: CASSEFAGGPNEQFF. The CDR3 nucleotides are TGTGCCAGCAGTGAATTCGCGGGGGGGCCCAATGAGCAGTTCTTC.

This clonotype came up a few times. The chain links TRBV28 to TRBJ2-7, with 9 bases fitting TRBD2. Germline CDR1 reads MDHEN; CDR2 reads SYDVKM. J lost 7 bases, V lost 8 bases, and 15 bases had no gene match. CDR3 length: 15 residues. CDR3 sequence reads: CASLEAGGRPTEQYF. CDR3 bases: TGTGCCAGCCTCGAAGCGGGGGGACGGCCTACGGAGCAGTACTTC.

This clonotype turned up a few times. The chain has TRBV11-1 and TRBJ1-1, with unresolved D. Between the trimmed V and J ends, which lost 3 bases and 0 bases, there was a span of 5 bases. In germline, CDR1 is SGHAT, CDR2 FQDESV (reference sequence). This CDR3 region has 13 residues. The CDR3 DNA is TGTGCCAGCAGCTTCATTATGAACACTGAAGCTTTCTTT. It is translated as CASSFIMNTEAFF. Full variable domain (rest looked up from reference TRBV11-1 and TRBJ1-1): EAEVAQSPRYKITEKSQAVAFWCDPISGHATLYWYRQILGQGPELLVQFQDESVVDDSQLPKDRFSAERLKGVDSTLKIQPAELGDSAMYLCASSFIMNTEAFFGQGTRLTVV.

This clonotype was seen a handful of times. The rearrangement joins TRBV7-9 to TRBJ1-1; 7 bases agree with TRBD1. CDR3 length: 13 amino acids. In germline, CDR1 is SEHNR, CDR2 FQNEAQ (reference sequence). V was clipped by 8 bases and J by 3 bases; unmatched bases: 6. CDR3 sequence reads: CASDTGQYTEAFF. CDR3 in DNA: TGTGCCAGCGACACGGGACAGTACACTGAAGCTTTCTTT.

The table lists this clonotype with a few counts. The CDR3 is CASSQESGDHYNEQFF. DNA for the CDR3: TGCGCCAGCAGCCAAGAAAGCGGGGACCACTACAATGAGCAGTTCTTC. The genes are TRBV4-3 and TRBJ2-1; 7 bases are shared with TRBD2. Trimming cost V 0 bases and J 3 bases; bases outside gene matches: 5. CDR1 is LGHNA and CDR2 is YSLEER in the germline V gene. The CDR3 totals 16 residues.

There are a few counts of this clonotype. This sequence joins TRBV5-1 and TRBJ2-3; TRBD2 might be the D (6 bases). This CDR3 is built from 13 residues. The germline V gene has CDR1 SGHRS and CDR2 YFSETQ. Trimming removed 6 bases at V and 6 bases at J, with 14 bases between. The CDR3 sequence: CASKRAGGDTQYF. The CDR3 DNA is TGCGCCAGCAAGCGGGCAGGCGGGGATACGCAGTATTTT.

This clonotype was seen a few times. The chain recombines TRBV2 with TRBJ2-7, with D possibly TRBD1 on 5 matching bases. The CDR3 sequence is 14 residues long. V lost 7 bases, J lost 2 bases, and 15 bases lay in between. CDR1 SNHLY and CDR2 FYNNEI come from the germline V gene. CDR3 coding DNA: TGTGCCAGCAATCTTCCGGGCAGGGCCTACGAGCAGTACGTC. It yields the protein CASNLPGRAYEQYV.

This clonotype was seen a few times. The chain uses TRBV5-1 and TRBJ2-3, with D maybe TRBD2 (6 bases). Trimming left V 4 bases short and J 5 bases short, with 11 bases between. Germline values: CDR1 SGHRS, CDR2 YFSETQ. The CDR3 consists of 13 residues. DNA of the CDR3: TGCGCCAGCAGCGTAGCGGACGGAGATACGCAGTATTTT. Its translation is CASSVADGDTQYF.

This clonotype was found many times. The rearrangement links TRBV4-1 to TRBJ2-2; possibly TRBD1 or TRBD2 for D (6 bases each). Per the germline V gene, CDR1 is MGHRA and CDR2 is YSYEKL. The V and J ends lost 4 bases and 4 bases respectively, with 16 bases between them. CDR3 size: 16 residues. CDR3 loop: CASSLGPGGSTGELFF. In DNA form, the CDR3 reads TGCGCCAGCAGCCTGGGCCCCGGGGGCTCCACCGGGGAGCTGTTTTTT.

This clonotype was recorded at least ten times. The chain couples TRBV4-1 to TRBJ1-2, with 7 bases matching TRBD1. Germline V gives CDR1 MGHRA, CDR2 YSYEKL. V was pared by 1 base and J by 2 bases, with 10 bases of the junction left unmatched. CDR3 length: 17 residues. CDR3 region: CASSQGQGILPNYGYTF. DNA of the CDR3: TGCGCCAGCAGCCAAGGACAGGGTATACTCCCCAACTATGGCTACACCTTC.

The table lists this clonotype with many counts. The genes are TRBV7-2 and TRBJ2-6; D unclear. The CDR3 runs to 13 residues. In germline, CDR1 is SGHTA, CDR2 FQGNSA. This chain's CDR3 is CGARFAGANVLTF. The CDR3 nucleotides are TGTGGGGCGAGATTCGCTGGGGCCAACGTCCTGACTTTC.

This clonotype was counted a few times. The chain employs TRBV6-2 or TRBV6-3 and TRBJ1-5; TRBD1 might be the D (6 bases). This CDR3 has 12 residues. Trimming stripped 2 bases from V and 9 bases from J, with 8 bases between. Germline V gene data show CDR1 as MNHEY and CDR2 as SVGEGT. CDR3 sequence (DNA): TGTGCCAGCAGTTACATGGACAGGCCCCAGCATTTT. It specifies CASSYMDRPQHF.

This clonotype was counted between two and nine times. V is TRBV7-9 and J is TRBJ2-3; weak D call: TRBD2 (6 bases). Germline V lookup: CDR1 SEHNR, CDR2 FQNEAQ (reference sequence). This CDR3 is built from 17 residues. The germline V and J ends were trimmed by 5 bases and 1 base, with 19 bases remaining between them. CDR3 DNA: TGTGCCAGCAGCGTAGAATGGGGGGACTCTGGCACAGATACGCAGTATTTT. Translation gives CASSVEWGDSGTDTQYF.

In this sample, this clonotype turned up many times. This chain connects TRBV7-9 to TRBJ1-5, with no clear D. Looked up from germline, CDR1 is SEHNR and CDR2 is FQNEAQ (reference sequence). This CDR3 is built from 12 residues. Trimming shortened V by 1 base and J by 9 bases, and 7 bases separated the two germline ends. This CDR3 is CASSLGRGPQHF. CDR3 DNA sequence: TGTGCCAGCAGCTTAGGCCGGGGGCCCCAGCATTTT.

The genes are TRBV6-6 and TRBJ1-1; D not resolved. CDR1 and CDR2 from the germline V gene are MNHNY and SVGAGI (reference sequence). This CDR3 has 14 residues. Trimming took off 6 bases at V and 4 bases at J, with 15 bases between the two ends. CDR3 loop: CASSSGSVATEAFF. CDR3 nucleotide sequence: TGTGCCAGCAGCTCCGGTTCGGTGGCCACTGAAGCTTTCTTT.

In its sample, this clonotype was seen a few times. This chain uses TRBV19 with TRBJ1-2; D is unresolved. The CDR3 has 14 amino acids. With 4 bases removed from V and 2 bases from J, the gap between germline ends came to 11 bases. The germline V gene encodes CDR1 LNHDA and CDR2 SQIVND (reference sequence). The CDR3 bases are TGTGCCAGTAGTACCGTACGGGCCAACTATGGCTACACCTTC. Its translation is CASSTVRANYGYTF.